These T cell receptor beta chains were read from a single sample in a study of T cell responses to AZD1222 COVID-19 vaccine. Using immunoSEQ multiplex PCR, the repertoire was profiled, and TCRdb retains in-frame clones only, with some absent. The sample yields roughly 120,000 clones, roughly 90% seen once. Sequencing used peripheral blood, obtained on day 0 of AZD1222 vaccination. All receptors come from an adult in good health. The CDR3 runs from the conserved cysteine through the conserved F or W.

len: 15
j_gene: TRBJ2-3
v_gene: TRBV10-1
CDR3aa: CASSEPRTGGDTQYF

len: 16
j_gene: TRBJ1-1
v_gene: TRBV27
CDR3aa: CASSHSRTVMNTEAFF

len: 14
j_gene: TRBJ1-4
v_gene: TRBV27
CDR3aa: CASNAGTGNEKLFF

len: 13
j_gene: TRBJ2-1
v_gene: TRBV19
CDR3aa: CASRRAGGDEQFF

len: 13
j_gene: TRBJ1-1
v_gene: TRBV7-9
CDR3aa: CASSGQGYTEAFF

len: 13
j_gene: TRBJ1-1
v_gene: TRBV5-6
CDR3aa: CASSWARGAEAFF

len: 12
j_gene: TRBJ1-1
v_gene: TRBV28
CDR3aa: CASSLVRVPAFF

len: 15
j_gene: TRBJ1-3
v_gene: TRBV5-6
CDR3aa: CASSLGPRAGNTIYF

len: 15
j_gene: TRBJ2-5
v_gene: TRBV6-5
CDR3aa: CASRAQETASETQYF

len: 13
j_gene: TRBJ1-2
v_gene: TRBV4-1
CDR3aa: CASSQVGNYGYTF

len: 14
j_gene: TRBJ2-1
v_gene: TRBV5-4
CDR3aa: CASSLMSTHNEQFF

len: 11
j_gene: TRBJ2-5
v_gene: TRBV10-3
CDR3aa: CAVGTQETQYF

len: 14
j_gene: TRBJ2-3
v_gene: TRBV5-1
CDR3aa: CASSPRQGADTQYF